This T cell receptor (beta chain) was sequenced in a study of blood T cell repertoires in COVID-19. Overall study context: The study drew acute and convalescent COVID-19 samples from the United States, Italy and Spain. The cDNA or gDNA used as material had been derived from T cells, B-cell-depleted T cells, or PBMCs.

Authors' analysis steps: The assay estimated nucleated cells by amplifying reference gene primers. Measured with immunoSEQ multiplex PCR; TCRdb has only the in-frame clones, and not every one. The DNA gave D and trimming, while V, J and clone size come from that table. The table has about 140,000 clones, approximately 80% seen once. The CDR3 is made up of 15 amino acids. J lost 5 bases, V lost 0 bases, and 4 bases had no gene match. Germline CDR1 reads SGHRS; CDR2 reads YFSETQ. This clone was seen a single time. This TCR derives from a man aged 50-60 years with acute or convalescent COVID-19. The sequenced sample was peripheral blood. The chain uses TRBV5-1 and TRBJ1-5; 8 bases agree with TRBD1. CDR3 amino acids: CASSLDRGFDQPQHF. Here the CDR3 DNA reads TGCGCCAGCAGCTTGGACAGGGGGTTCGATCAGCCCCAGCATTTT.